The 32 T cell receptor beta chains below come from one sample, sequenced in a study of cytomegalovirus exposure and HLA in healthy donors. PCR involved 60 Vbeta and 13 Jbeta primers. Data came from immunoSEQ multiplex PCR; TCRdb stores just in-frame clones and leaves some out. The data show 150,000 to 200,000 clones, roughly three quarters seen once. Sequencing was carried out using PBMCs. Source of these receptors: a male donor in good health and CMV-seronegative.

J is TRBJ1-1 and V is TRBV30, with D hard to call. Germline loops: CDR1 GTSNPN, CDR2 SVGIG (reference sequence). Trimming removed 1 base at V and 1 base at J, with 10 bases between. This CDR3 is 14 amino acids long. CDR3 region: CAWSAPWANTEAFF. The CDR3 DNA reads TGTGCCTGGAGTGCCCCCTGGGCGAACACTGAAGCTTTCTTT.

The V call is TRBV11-3, the J call TRBJ2-1; 7 nucleotides agree with TRBD2. This CDR3 region has 19 residues. Germline values: CDR1 SGHNT, CDR2 YENEEA. The V gene end was trimmed by 0 bases and the J gene end by 5 bases; junction bases not matched to a gene: 16. The CDR3 region is CASSLDQAGSGSSHNEQFF. CDR3 coding DNA: TGTGCCAGCAGCTTAGATCAGGCGGGTAGCGGGTCTTCCCACAATGAGCAGTTCTTC. Supplemented by reference TRBV11-3 and TRBJ2-1, the full variable domain reads EAGVVQSPRYKIIEKKQPVAFWCNPISGHNTLYWYLQNLGQGPELLIRYENEEAVDDSQLPKDRFSAERLKGVDSTLKIQPAELGDSAVYLCASSLDQAGSGSSHNEQFFGPGTRLTVL.

V is TRBV9 and J is TRBJ2-1; the match to TRBD2 covers 10 bases. V was clipped by 7 bases and J by 4 bases; unmatched bases: 2. This CDR3 region has 13 residues. In germline, CDR1 is SGDLS, CDR2 YYNGEE. This CDR3 is CASQRGGYNEQFF. The CDR3 region has the DNA TGTGCCAGCCAGCGGGGGGGGTACAATGAGCAGTTCTTC. Based on the CDR3 plus reference TRBV9 and TRBJ2-1, the full variable domain is DSGVTQTPKHLITATGQRVTLRCSPRSGDLSVYWYQQSLDQGLQFLIQYYNGEERAKGNILERFSAQQFPDLHSELNLSSLELGDSALYFCASQRGGYNEQFFGPGTRLTVL.

The chain employs TRBV28 and TRBJ1-1; D remains ambiguous. V was shortened by 1 base and J by 0 bases, with 9 bases between the two germline ends. Germline V gene data show CDR1 as MDHEN and CDR2 as SYDVKM. The length of the CDR3 is 15 residues. This CDR3 reads CASSLSRVLNTEAFF. In nucleotides, the CDR3 is TGTGCCAGCAGTTTATCTCGAGTCTTGAACACTGAAGCTTTCTTT.

J is TRBJ2-7 and V is TRBV11-2, with 8 bases aligning to TRBD1. Germline V gives CDR1 SGHAT, CDR2 FQNNGV. Trimming removed 2 bases from V and 4 bases from J; junction bases left unmatched: 13. The CDR3 spans 17 residues. The CDR3 here is CASSLRGQARGWYEQYF. CDR3 DNA sequence: TGTGCCAGCAGCTTAAGGGGACAGGCTAGGGGGTGGTACGAGCAGTACTTC.

This chain uses TRBV27 with TRBJ2-1; possible D gene TRBD2, 6 bases. Germline V gives CDR1 MNHEY, CDR2 SMNVEV (reference sequence). CDR3 length: 13 residues. Between the trimmed V and J ends, which lost 6 bases and 0 bases, there was a span of 6 bases. This CDR3 reads CASSGSSYNEQFF. The CDR3 DNA reads as TGTGCCAGCAGCGGGAGCTCCTACAATGAGCAGTTCTTC.

The chain couples TRBV5-1 to TRBJ2-1, with 9 bases fitting TRBD2. Germline CDR1 is SGHRS and CDR2 is YFSETQ. This CDR3 has 15 amino acids. With 3 bases clipped from V and 10 bases from J, the junction kept 11 bases outside the gene matches. The CDR3 is CASSSTSGQIGEQFF. The DNA for the CDR3 is TGCGCCAGCAGCTCGACTAGCGGACAAATAGGGGAGCAGTTCTTC.

V gene TRBV19 combines with J gene TRBJ2-6, with TRBD2 identical over 7 bases. From germline, CDR1 is LNHDA and CDR2 SQIVND (reference sequence). Trimming took 5 bases from V and 10 from J; bases not matched to a gene: 11. The CDR3 is made up of 15 amino acids. Here the CDR3 DNA reads TGTGCCAGTAGTGGAAGGCGGGGGACGGCAAACGTCCTGACTTTC. Residues: CASSGRRGTANVLTF.

The genes are TRBV5-1 and TRBJ2-1, with D uncertain. The CDR3 sequence is 15 residues long. The germline gives CDR1 SGHRS, CDR2 YFSETQ. The germline V and J ends were trimmed by 0 bases and 5 bases, with 12 bases remaining between them. The CDR3 protein is CASSLEARNNNEQFF. The CDR3 nucleotides are TGCGCCAGCAGCTTGGAGGCTAGAAATAACAATGAGCAGTTCTTC.

The chain's CDR3 is CASIPGTSGYTGELFF. CDR3 sequence (DNA): TGTGCCAGCATTCCCGGGACTAGCGGTTACACCGGGGAGCTGTTTTTT. V usage is TRBV28 and J usage is TRBJ2-2, with 11 bases fitting TRBD2. CDR3 length equals 16 residues. Unmatched junction bases numbered 7, after V lost 7 bases and J lost 3 bases. The germline V gene has CDR1 MDHEN and CDR2 SYDVKM. The full variable domain, in which reference TRBV28 and TRBJ2-2 provide the parts outside the CDR3, is DVKVTQSSRYLVKRTGEKVFLECVQDMDHENMFWYRQDPGLGLRLIYFSYDVKMKEKGDIPEGYSVSREKKERFSLILESASTNQTSMYLCASIPGTSGYTGELFFGEGSRLTVL.

The chain joins TRBV6-1 to TRBJ1-2; D is unclear. Germline CDR1 and CDR2: MNHNS and SASEGT. Trimming took 2 bases from V and 5 from J, leaving 9 bases between them. This CDR3 is built from 13 residues. CDR3 loop: CASSESPGYGYTF. CDR3 nucleotides: TGTGCCAGCAGTGAATCACCCGGGTATGGCTACACCTTC.

The chain joins TRBV19 to TRBJ2-5, with D maybe TRBD1 (6 bases). With 5 bases removed from V and 5 bases from J, the gap between germline ends came to 12 bases. The CDR3 covers 13 residues. Germline values: CDR1 LNHDA, CDR2 SQIVND (reference sequence). This CDR3 is CASSPGDVETQYF. CDR3 in DNA: TGTGCCAGTAGTCCAGGGGATGTGGAGACCCAGTACTTC.

The V and J genes are TRBV27 and TRBJ2-1; no clear D. Germline CDR1 and CDR2: MNHEY and SMNVEV (reference sequence). Trimming left V 2 bases short and J 0 bases short, with 8 bases between. The CDR3 totals 15 residues. The CDR3 nucleotides read TGTGCCAGCAGTTTAACTGCTAGCTCCTACAATGAGCAGTTCTTC. Translated, it gives CASSLTASSYNEQFF.

V gene TRBV6-1 combines with J gene TRBJ1-1, with TRBD1 matching 7 bases. This CDR3 contains 14 residues. Looked up from germline, CDR1 is MNHNS and CDR2 is SASEGT. Losses at the gene ends were 8 bases for V and 5 bases for J; bases not matched to a gene: 11. For the CDR3, the DNA is TGTGCCAGCCCCTCAGGGGGGCTAGGTACTGAAGCTTTCTTT. Translation: CASPSGGLGTEAFF.

This chain uses TRBV2 with TRBJ2-7; D call uncertain. The ends were cut back, 3 bases at V and 6 bases at J, with 3 bases in the middle. The CDR3 has 10 residues. CDR1 SNHLY and CDR2 FYNNEI come from the germline V gene. In nucleotides, the CDR3 is TGTGCCAGCAGTGACAGCGAGCAGTACTTC. This encodes CASSDSEQYF.

The chain combines TRBV7-3 with TRBJ2-3; TRBD2 matches at 8 bases. The CDR3 has 17 amino acids. Germline assignment: CDR1 SGHTA and CDR2 FQGTGA. J lost 0 bases, V lost 2 bases, and 7 bases had no gene match. Here the CDR3 reads CASSLGPGGTSTDTQYF. In DNA form, the CDR3 reads TGTGCCAGCAGCTTAGGTCCGGGGGGGACTAGCACAGATACGCAGTATTTT.

The J gene is TRBJ1-5, the V gene TRBV18; 8 nucleotides align to TRBD1. Germline trimming cut 6 bases from V and 4 bases from J; bases unmatched to any gene: 8. CDR1 is KGHSH and CDR2 is LQKENI in the germline V gene. The CDR3 extends over 15 amino acids. CDR3 nucleotides: TGTGCCAGCTCGCCGACAGGGGTGAGGAATCAGCCCCAGCATTTT. It translates to CASSPTGVRNQPQHF.

The chain recombines TRBV4-3 with TRBJ2-3, with D uncertain. The CDR3 has 12 residues. The V gene's germline CDR1 is LGHNA and CDR2 YSLEER. V was trimmed by 1 base and J by 7 bases, leaving 6 bases between them. The CDR3, as DNA: TGCGCCAGCAGCCAAGTCTCTAATACGCAGTATTTT. The encoded protein is CASSQVSNTQYF.

The chain combines TRBV29-1 with TRBJ1-1; D call uncertain. The CDR3 covers 12 residues. The ends were cut back, 4 bases at V and 1 base at J, with 7 bases in the middle. Per germline, CDR1 SQVTM and CDR2 ANQGSEA. CDR3 sequence (DNA): TGCAGCGTTGTTAGAGGGAACACTGAAGCTTTCTTT. It encodes CSVVRGNTEAFF.

J is TRBJ1-2 and V is TRBV30; D uncertain. V lost 0 bases, J lost 7 bases, and 15 bases lay in between. In germline, CDR1 is GTSNPN, CDR2 SVGIG (reference sequence). The CDR3 has 14 amino acids. CDR3 in amino acids: CAWSVYEGFSGYTF. In DNA form, the CDR3 reads TGTGCCTGGAGTGTTTATGAGGGATTCTCTGGCTACACCTTC.

This rearrangement joins TRBV19 to TRBJ2-3; TRBD1 is a possible D gene (6 bases). The CDR3 is 16 residues long. Trimming shortened V by 3 bases and J by 2 bases, and 15 bases separated the two germline ends. CDR1 is LNHDA, CDR2 SQIVND, per germline (reference sequence). The CDR3 here is CASSIRTGTHTDTQYF. CDR3 bases: TGTGCCAGTAGTATTCGAACAGGGACCCACACAGATACGCAGTATTTT.

The CDR3: CASSQDDRAGETQYF. The CDR3 region has the DNA TGTGCCAGCAGCCAAGATGACAGGGCTGGAGAGACCCAGTACTTC. The chain couples TRBV4-2 to TRBJ2-5; TRBD1 matches 7 bases. V was clipped by 0 bases and J by 4 bases; unmatched bases: 5. This CDR3 is 15 amino acids long. Germline loops: CDR1 LGHNA, CDR2 YNFKEQ.

The chain carries TRBV19 and TRBJ1-3; D call uncertain. Looked up from germline, CDR1 is LNHDA and CDR2 is SQIVND (reference sequence). Trimming stripped 5 bases from V and 4 bases from J, with 15 bases between. This CDR3 has 15 amino acids. The CDR3 protein is CASSFAHTRGNTIYF. The DNA for the CDR3 is TGTGCCAGTAGTTTCGCGCATACGCGGGGAAACACCATATATTTT.

This clone was recorded only once. The chain couples TRBV5-1 to TRBJ1-6; no reliable D call. Germline assignment: CDR1 SGHRS and CDR2 YFSETQ. The CDR3 covers 22 residues. The germline V and J ends were trimmed by 0 bases and 0 bases, with 25 bases remaining between them. The CDR3 sequence is CASSLGPRDVGATFSYNSPLHF. In DNA form, the CDR3 reads TGCGCCAGCAGCTTGGGCCCCCGAGATGTGGGCGCGACCTTCTCCTATAATTCACCCCTCCACTTT.

This chain uses TRBV30 with TRBJ2-1, with TRBD2 identical over 10 bases. The CDR3 has 13 residues. CDR1 is GTSNPN and CDR2 is SVGIG in the germline V gene (reference sequence). Germline trimming cut 8 bases from V and 4 bases from J; bases unmatched to any gene: 5. CDR3 DNA sequence: TGTGCCCTAGCGGGAGCAGGATACAATGAGCAGTTCTTC. Protein: CALAGAGYNEQFF.

The chain couples TRBV7-9 to TRBJ2-1, with 8 positions matching TRBD2. Trimming took 1 base from V and 6 from J; bases not matched to a gene: 14. The CDR3 sequence is 18 residues long. Germline CDR1 and CDR2: SEHNR and FQNEAQ (reference sequence). The CDR3 region is CASSLGSGSGSIGNEQFF. Here the CDR3 DNA reads TGTGCCAGCAGCTTAGGGTCGGGGAGCGGGAGTATAGGCAATGAGCAGTTCTTC.

The gene calls are TRBV6-1 and TRBJ1-2; 8 bases fit TRBD1. V gave up 5 bases and J gave up 4 bases; unmatched junction bases: 6. CDR1 and CDR2 (germline): MNHNS, SASEGT. The CDR3 spans 14 residues. The chain's CDR3 is CASSQRTGFYGYTF. In DNA form, the CDR3 reads TGTGCCAGCAGTCAGAGGACAGGGTTCTATGGCTACACCTTC.

The chain couples TRBV5-1 to TRBJ1-1; D ambiguous. This CDR3 spans 15 amino acids. V gave up 0 bases and J gave up 4 bases, with 13 bases separating them. Germline V lookup: CDR1 SGHRS, CDR2 YFSETQ. The CDR3 DNA reads as TGCGCCAGCAGCTTGGCCTTCGGGGTGGCCACTGAAGCTTTCTTT. Translation gives CASSLAFGVATEAFF.

The chain carries TRBV30 and TRBJ1-5, with 7 bases that match TRBD1. Looked up from germline, CDR1 is GTSNPN and CDR2 is SVGIG (reference sequence). This CDR3 spans 13 amino acids. V lost 3 bases, J lost 3 bases, and 2 bases stayed unmatched. CDR3 residues: CAWSTGDNQPQHF. The CDR3 DNA follows: TGTGCCTGGAGCACAGGGGACAATCAGCCCCAGCATTTT.

The V and J genes are TRBV6-6 and TRBJ2-2, with 9 bases fitting TRBD1. V dropped 5 bases and J dropped 5; count of bases not matched to a gene: 6. The CDR3 is made up of 15 amino acids. Per the germline V gene, CDR1 is MNHNY and CDR2 is SVGAGI (reference sequence). CDR3 residues: CASSKGTGTTGELFF. DNA for the CDR3: TGTGCCAGCAGTAAGGGGACAGGGACGACCGGGGAGCTGTTTTTT.

This rearrangement joins TRBV9 to TRBJ1-2; 8 bases map to TRBD1. V trimming: 4 bases; J trimming: 8 bases; junction bases outside the gene matches: 7. The germline gives CDR1 SGDLS, CDR2 YYNGEE. This CDR3 spans 13 amino acids. CDR3 bases: TGTGCCAGCAGCACGACAGGGGTTTCAGGCTACACCTTC. Its protein product is CASSTTGVSGYTF.

This chain uses TRBV7-7 with TRBJ2-1; 14 bases agree with TRBD2. This CDR3 comprises 18 residues. The germline gives CDR1 SSHAT, CDR2 FNYEAQ (reference sequence). Trimming removed 0 bases from V and 9 bases from J; junction bases left unmatched: 10. CDR3 DNA: TGTGCCAGCAGCTTAGCTCCTACGGGACTAGCGGGAGTGCGTGAGCAGTTCTTC. Encoded protein: CASSLAPTGLAGVREQFF.